The entry below describes one TCR beta chain. The antigen is unknown. The entry originates in a study of response to subunit inactivated influenza vaccine. Findings and caveats of the study: Few new T cells, the authors suggested, are recruited by each seasonal influenza vaccination.

TCRdb passed the RT-PCR reads through MiXCR, listing each CDR3 protein once. The table shows approximately 680,000 distinct CDR3 sequences, with approximately 14% occurring only once. The source was PBMCs from blood, collected about 13 days after vaccination. This sequence was found in a man aged 45 to 65 who received an inactivated influenza vaccine.

This CDR3 is CASRTYRDPLSETQYF. CDR3 coding DNA: TGTGCCAGCAGAACTTACCGGGACCCCCTCAGCGAGACCCAGTACTTC. The chain employs TRBV6-2 or TRBV6-3 and TRBJ2-5; D might be TRBD1 or TRBD2, each matching 5 bases. The germline V gene has CDR1 MNHEY and CDR2 SVGEGT. Trimming pared 6 bases from V and 5 bases from J, leaving 22 bases between. The CDR3 loop spans 16 amino acids.